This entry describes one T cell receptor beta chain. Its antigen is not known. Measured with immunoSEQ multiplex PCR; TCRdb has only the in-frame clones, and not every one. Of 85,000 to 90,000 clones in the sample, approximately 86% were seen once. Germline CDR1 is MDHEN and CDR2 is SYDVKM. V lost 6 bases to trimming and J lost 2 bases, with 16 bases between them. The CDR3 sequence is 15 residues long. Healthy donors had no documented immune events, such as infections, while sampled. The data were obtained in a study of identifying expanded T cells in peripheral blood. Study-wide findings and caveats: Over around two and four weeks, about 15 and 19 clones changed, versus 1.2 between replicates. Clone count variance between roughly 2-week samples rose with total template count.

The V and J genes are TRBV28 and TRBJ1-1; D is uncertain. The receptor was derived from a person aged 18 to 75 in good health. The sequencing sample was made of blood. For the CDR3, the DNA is TGTGCCAGCAGACCCCCCCGGTTGGACAACACTGAAGCTTTCTTT. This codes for CASRPPRLDNTEAFF.